One and the same sample provided the 22 T cell receptor beta chains below, sequenced in a study of T cells expressing NK-cell markers. After re-calling the 5' RACE reads, TCRdb lists one entry per CDR3 protein, DNA absent. In all, the sample yields about 430,000 distinct CDR3 sequences. Sequencing was performed on blood T cells: a sorted CD56 or NKG2C T cell subset, CD4+ or CD8+ T cells, or bulk PBMC T cells (not recorded which). These receptors were collected from a woman between 50 and 59 years old in good health.

The chain couples TRBV29-1 to TRBJ2-5; TCRdb selects TRBD2, and the lack of DNA leaves this call unchecked. There are 14 residues in the CDR3. CDR1 and CDR2 from the germline V gene are SQVTM and ANQGSEA. This CDR3 is CSAQGAGGQETQYF.

The rearrangement uses TRBV9 and TRBJ2-1; lacking DNA, the TRBD2 call made by TCRdb goes unchecked. The CDR3 consists of 18 residues. CDR1 SGDLS and CDR2 YYNGEE come from the germline V gene. The CDR3 reads CASSTGTSGSSTYNEQFF.

This chain uses TRBV20-1 with TRBJ2-1; TCRdb's D call, TRBD2, is unchecked because there is no DNA. The CDR3 sequence is 13 residues long. Germline CDR1 and CDR2: DFQATT and SNEGSKA (reference sequence). CDR3 protein: CSASLAGVMRQFF.

V gene TRBV2 combines with J gene TRBJ2-5; the D call of TRBD2 rests on TCRdb alone, since no DNA is present to check it. Germline CDR1 reads SNHLY; CDR2 reads FYNNEI. The CDR3 covers 15 residues. The CDR3 spells CASGLASGGKETQYF.

This chain uses TRBV5-1 with TRBJ2-1; TCRdb lists TRBD2, though no DNA is available to test this call. This CDR3 is 14 amino acids long. Germline V gives CDR1 SGHRS, CDR2 YFSETQ. CDR3 protein: CASRLAGLRYEQFF.

V gene TRBV5-1 combines with J gene TRBJ2-5; TCRdb reports TRBD2, a call that lacks DNA to check it against. CDR1 is SGHRS, CDR2 YFSETQ, per germline. The CDR3 covers 15 residues. CDR3 in amino acids: CASRGASGSQETQYF. Drawing the rest from reference TRBV5-1 and TRBJ2-5, the complete variable domain is KAGVTQTPRYLIKTRGQQVTLSCSPISGHRSVSWYQQTPGQGLQFLFEYFSETQRNKGNFPGRFSGRQFSNSRSEMNVSTLELGDSALYLCASRGASGSQETQYFGPGTRLLVL.

This chain connects TRBV19 to TRBJ1-4; as DNA is missing, the TRBD1 call by TCRdb cannot be tested. CDR1 and CDR2 (germline): LNHDA, SQIVND (reference sequence). CDR3 size: 13 residues. CDR3: CASRGGSNEKLFF.

V is TRBV24-1 and J is TRBJ2-3; TCRdb indicates TRBD2, and absent DNA this call remains unverified. In germline, CDR1 is KGHDR, CDR2 SFDVKD. This CDR3 is built from 17 residues. This chain's CDR3 is CATSETSGSSSPDTQYF.

This chain connects TRBV27 to TRBJ1-6. Per the germline V gene, CDR1 is MNHEY and CDR2 is SMNVEV (reference sequence). The CDR3 runs 15 residues. CDR3 residues: CASRAEDGGVSPLHF.

The rearrangement links TRBV20-1 to TRBJ1-5; the D gene TCRdb calls, TRBD1, cannot be checked with no DNA. Germline-derived CDR1 and CDR2 are DFQATT and SNEGSKA (reference sequence). The CDR3 has 15 amino acids. The CDR3 sequence is CSAKPPGQGGQPQHF.

The chain uses TRBV25-1 and TRBJ2-1. This CDR3 is 16 amino acids long. From germline, CDR1 is MGHDK and CDR2 SYGVNS. The chain's CDR3 is CASSGHSPEAYNEQFF. Full variable domain (rest looked up from reference TRBV25-1 and TRBJ2-1): EADIYQTPRYLVIGTGKKITLECSQTMGHDKMYWYQQDPGMELHLIHYSYGVNSTEKGDLSSESTVSRIRTEHFPLTLESARPSHTSQYLCASSGHSPEAYNEQFFGPGTRLTVL.

The V gene is TRBV27, the J gene TRBJ2-3; no DNA is available, so the TRBD1 call from TCRdb remains unchecked. The germline V gene encodes CDR1 MNHEY and CDR2 SMNVEV (reference sequence). The CDR3 is 13 amino acids. The CDR3 loop reads CASGTGPTDTQYF.

The chain combines TRBV19 with TRBJ1-1; the TCRdb D gene call, TRBD1, has no DNA to confirm it. Looked up from germline, CDR1 is LNHDA and CDR2 is SQIVND (reference sequence). CDR3 length: 14 residues. This chain's CDR3 is CASSKDSANTEAFF. The full variable domain, with the rest looked up from reference TRBV19 and TRBJ1-1, is DGGITQSPKYLFRKEGQNVTLSCEQNLNHDAMYWYRQDPGQGLRLIYYSQIVNDFQKGDIAEGYSVSREKKESFPLTVTSAQKNPTAFYLCASSKDSANTEAFFGQGTRLTVV.

This sequence joins TRBV5-1 and TRBJ2-2; TCRdb names TRBD2, which stays unverified in the absence of DNA. Germline V gives CDR1 SGHRS, CDR2 YFSETQ. This CDR3 has 14 residues. CDR3 region: CASSEGGRAGELFF.

The chain uses TRBV5-1 and TRBJ2-7; TCRdb's D gene call, TRBD1, goes unchecked for lack of DNA. The CDR3 contains 15 residues. The V gene's germline CDR1 is SGHRS and CDR2 YFSETQ. CDR3 region: CASSLEGGAYYEQYF. Full variable domain (missing parts from reference TRBV5-1 and TRBJ2-7): KAGVTQTPRYLIKTRGQQVTLSCSPISGHRSVSWYQQTPGQGLQFLFEYFSETQRNKGNFPGRFSGRQFSNSRSEMNVSTLELGDSALYLCASSLEGGAYYEQYFGPGTRLTVT.

V usage is TRBV9 and J usage is TRBJ1-3; there is no DNA to check the TCRdb D call of TRBD1. The CDR3 consists of 13 residues. Germline V gene lookup returns CDR1 SGDLS and CDR2 YYNGEE. The CDR3 sequence: CASSGTGGNTIYF.

This chain joins TRBV7-9 and TRBJ2-7; with no DNA, the TCRdb D assignment of TRBD1 cannot be verified. This CDR3 has 15 amino acids. The germline CDR1 and CDR2 sequences are SEHNR and FQNEAQ (reference sequence). The CDR3 is CASSLGGQGLYEQYF.

The V call is TRBV30, the J call TRBJ2-6. This CDR3 comprises 17 residues. CDR1 is GTSNPN, CDR2 SVGIG, per germline (reference sequence). CDR3 amino acids: CAWKLRRILSGANVLTF.

The rearrangement joins TRBV12-5 to TRBJ2-2; the TRBD2 assignment by TCRdb is unverifiable without DNA. CDR3 length equals 16 residues. Germline V gives CDR1 LGHNT, CDR2 FRNRAP. The CDR3: CASGLTLAVNTGELFF.

The chain uses TRBV5-1 and TRBJ1-2. CDR1 and CDR2 from the germline V gene are SGHRS and YFSETQ. CDR3 size: 15 residues. This CDR3 is CASSLSLQYNYGYTF.

V usage is TRBV7-2 and J usage is TRBJ2-1; TCRdb's D call, TRBD2, is unchecked because there is no DNA. Germline CDR1 is SGHTA and CDR2 is FQGNSA. The CDR3 loop spans 15 amino acids. CDR3 in amino acids: CASSSRGATYNEQFF.

V and J are TRBV10-2 and TRBJ2-1; as DNA is missing, the TRBD2 call by TCRdb cannot be tested. Germline V gives CDR1 WSHSY, CDR2 SAAADI. The CDR3 contains 16 residues. The CDR3 sequence is CASSKLAGNSYNEQFF.